Given below is one T cell receptor (beta chain) in context. An end of the junction differs from the germline gene, which may be a read error. The PCR made use of 60 Vbeta and 13 Jbeta primers. Assay: immunoSEQ multiplex PCR; the TCRdb copy retains only in-frame clones and omits some. Of around 110,000 clones in the sample, around 10% were seen once. This CDR3 comprises 13 residues. The germline CDR1 and CDR2 sequences are MNHEY and SMNVEV (reference sequence). This entry is derived from a study of cytomegalovirus exposure and HLA in healthy donors. The sample comprised PBMCs. The receptor was isolated from a man in his thirties or forties in good health and CMV-seronegative. V usage is TRBV27 and J usage is TRBJ1-1, with D uncertain. CDR3 loop: CASSLSGGFDLIF. The CDR3 nucleotides are TGTGCCAGCAGTTTATCCGGCGGGTTTGACCTCATCTTT.